One sample yielded the 15 T cell receptor beta chains listed below, sequenced in a study of response to subunit inactivated influenza vaccine. TCRdb re-derived calls from the RT-PCR reads in MiXCR, one entry per CDR3 protein. The sample has roughly 700,000 distinct CDR3 sequences, roughly 13% seen once. The source material was PBMCs from blood, sampled around 15 days before vaccination. These receptor sequences come from a man aged 50 to 59 who received an inactivated influenza vaccine.

This clonotype showed up many times. The chain is built from TRBV3-1 and TRBJ1-4, with TRBD1 identical over 8 bases. The V gene end was trimmed by 1 base and the J gene end by 7 bases; junction bases not matched to a gene: 5. This CDR3 is built from 15 residues. The germline gives CDR1 LGHDT, CDR2 YNNKEL (reference sequence). For the CDR3, the DNA is TGTGCCAGCAGCCAAGGAGGACAGGGAAGTGAAAAACTGTTTTTT. It translates to CASSQGGQGSEKLFF.

This clonotype has more than one count but fewer than ten. This chain uses TRBV24-1 with TRBJ2-1, with 9 nucleotides matching TRBD2. The V gene end was trimmed by 3 bases and the J gene end by 4 bases; junction bases not matched to a gene: 6. Germline-derived CDR1 and CDR2 are KGHDR and SFDVKD. The CDR3 is 16 residues long. This chain's CDR3 is CATSDTRLAAYNEQFF. CDR3 in DNA: TGTGCCACCAGTGATACACGACTAGCGGCGTACAATGAGCAGTTCTTC.

This clonotype has ten or more counts. Germline is not matched at one junction end, which may reflect a read error. The rearrangement joins TRBV5-1 to TRBJ2-2; TRBD2 aligns across 9 bases. This CDR3 has 15 residues. CDR1 SGHRS and CDR2 YFSETQ come from the germline V gene. CDR3: CASCLAGVNTGELFF. The CDR3 DNA reads TGCGCCAGCTGCTTAGCGGGGGTGAACACCGGGGAGCTGTTTTTT.

The chain employs TRBV6-2 or TRBV6-3 and TRBJ2-5; D unresolved. CDR1 is MNHEY and CDR2 is SVGEGT in the germline V gene. Trimming left V 9 bases short and J 13 bases short, with 27 bases between. The CDR3 sequence is 14 residues long. The DNA of the CDR3 is TGTGCCAGAAGGAACCGGGCGAAGTTTTTTGGATTGTACTTC. Protein: CARRNRAKFFGLYF.

This clonotype was seen more than once but under ten times. J is TRBJ2-6 and V is TRBV20-1; 12 bases map to TRBD2. Germline V gene lookup returns CDR1 DFQATT and CDR2 SNEGSKA (reference sequence). This CDR3 has 18 amino acids. Trimming removed 5 bases from V and 0 bases from J; junction bases left unmatched: 8. The CDR3 DNA is TGCAGTGCTGGTGGGACTAGCGGGTCCAGCTCTGGGGCCAACGTCCTGACTTTC. Encoded protein: CSAGGTSGSSSGANVLTF.

This clonotype was seen more than once but under ten times. The rearrangement uses TRBV4-1 and TRBJ2-1; the D gene could be TRBD1 or TRBD2 (5 bases each). The germline V and J ends were trimmed by 1 base and 7 bases, with 8 bases remaining between them. Germline assignment: CDR1 MGHRA and CDR2 YSYEKL. The CDR3 has 13 amino acids. Here the CDR3 DNA reads TGCGCCAGCAGCCAAGGAGGGGTGAATGAGCAGTTCTTC. Translating gives CASSQGGVNEQFF.

The table lists this clonotype with a few counts. The rearrangement links TRBV30 to TRBJ1-5; 7 nucleotides line up with TRBD1. V lost 5 bases to trimming and J lost 3 bases; unmatched junction nucleotides: 10. This CDR3 comprises 15 residues. CDR1 is GTSNPN, CDR2 SVGIG, per germline (reference sequence). The CDR3 bases are TGTGCCTGGTCGCCCCGGGACAGAAACAATCAGCCCCAGCATTTT. It codes for CAWSPRDRNNQPQHF.

The chain joins TRBV3-1 to TRBJ2-7; tentatively, D is TRBD1 (5 bases). V lost 0 bases, J lost 0 bases, and 12 bases lay in between. Germline CDR1 LGHDT, CDR2 YNNKEL (reference sequence). The CDR3 loop spans 16 amino acids. The CDR3 nucleotides read TGTGCCAGCAGCCAAGACTTTGACAGCAGCTCCTACGAGCAGTACTTC. As protein: CASSQDFDSSSYEQYF.

This clonotype was recorded many times. The CDR3 bases are TGTGCCAGCAGCTTGGACAGGGGCGAGGATAACTATGGCTACACCTTC. It encodes CASSLDRGEDNYGYTF. The V gene is TRBV7-7, the J gene TRBJ1-2; TRBD1 matches at 9 bases. The CDR3 consists of 16 residues. Germline trimming cut 3 bases from V and 1 base from J; bases unmatched to any gene: 6. From germline, CDR1 is SSHAT and CDR2 FNYEAQ (reference sequence).

The chain joins TRBV10-3 to TRBJ2-1; the match to TRBD2 covers 7 bases. In germline, CDR1 is ENHRY, CDR2 SYGVKD. This CDR3 is built from 12 residues. V shed 5 bases and J 7 bases; nucleotides not matched to a gene: 2. Here the CDR3 DNA reads TGTGCCATCAGTCGAGCGGGGAATGAGCAGTTCTTC. It translates to CAISRAGNEQFF.

The gene calls are TRBV3-1 and TRBJ1-2, with 9 bases lining up with TRBD1. Germline V lookup: CDR1 LGHDT, CDR2 YNNKEL (reference sequence). V lost 4 bases to trimming and J lost 2 bases; unmatched junction nucleotides: 8. The CDR3 totals 16 residues. DNA for the CDR3: TGTGCCAGCAGCCCCCCGGCCGGACAGGGGAACTATGGCTACACCTTC. Encoded protein: CASSPPAGQGNYGYTF.

A few counts support this clonotype. The chain joins TRBV5-6 to TRBJ2-2; TRBD2 aligns across 11 bases. With V trimmed by 1 base and J by 4 bases, 6 bases remained unmatched. There are 17 residues in the CDR3. Germline lookup yields CDR1 SGHDT and CDR2 YYEEEE. The CDR3 here is CASSLFPSGRSTGELFF. CDR3 DNA sequence: TGTGCCAGCAGCTTGTTTCCTAGCGGGAGGTCCACCGGGGAGCTGTTTTTT.

The J gene is TRBJ2-4, the V gene TRBV6-2 or TRBV6-3; D remains unclear. CDR1 and CDR2 (germline): MNHEY, SVGEGT. This CDR3 spans 14 amino acids. Trimming took 2 bases from V and 2 from J, leaving 7 bases between them. CDR3 in amino acids: CASSYMGTKNIQYF. CDR3 in DNA: TGTGCCAGCAGTTACATGGGAACCAAAAACATTCAGTACTTC.

This clonotype was recorded a few times. The chain uses TRBV27 and TRBJ2-7; D remains unclear. This CDR3 has 14 residues. Per germline, CDR1 MNHEY and CDR2 SMNVEV (reference sequence). The V gene lost 8 bases and the J gene lost 0 bases, with 14 bases spanning the gap. CDR3 in DNA: TGTGCCAGCCGCTTCGCCGCCTACTCCTACGAGCAGTACTTC. Residues: CASRFAAYSYEQYF.

This clonotype was observed a few times. The chain joins TRBV5-1 to TRBJ1-6, with 10 bases aligning to TRBD1. Germline assignment: CDR1 SGHRS and CDR2 YFSETQ. J was trimmed by 8 bases and V by 2 bases; bases with no gene match: 7. The CDR3 spans 16 residues. CDR3 sequence reads: CASSFGQGEVDSPLHF. The CDR3 nucleotides are TGCGCCAGCAGCTTTGGACAGGGGGAAGTTGATTCACCCCTCCACTTT.